A selection of T cell receptor beta chains follows, all from one sample in a study of Graves' ophthalmopathy and Graves' hyperthyroidism. Each CDR3 protein gets one entry after TCRdb re-called the multiplex PCR reads with MiXCR. The sample lists around 670,000 distinct CDR3 sequences; around 40% were seen once. What was sequenced was peripheral blood. These receptor sequences come from an adult man with Graves' ophthalmopathy. The CDR3 runs from the conserved cysteine through the conserved F or W. A D gene is named only where the DNA matches it firmly. Size is stated for part of the rows, as once, few or many counts, or as a class when the clone is expanded.

V gene	D gene	J gene	clone size	CDR3 protein	CDR3 DNA
TRBV9	TRBD2	TRBJ2-3	-	CASSEGPAGGRDTQYF	TGTGCCAGCAGCGAGGGCCCAGCGGGAGGTAGAGATACGCAGTATTTT
TRBV20-1	TRBD1	TRBJ1-1	-	CSAGGQGITEAFF	TGCAGTGCTGGGGGACAGGGAATTACTGAAGCTTTCTTT
TRBV7-9	TRBD1	TRBJ1-1	-	CASSPSGTEELEAFF	TGTGCCAGCAGCCCCTCCGGGACAGAAGAATTGGAAGCTTTCTTT
TRBV7-9	-	TRBJ2-5	many	CASSSGIKETQYF	TGTGCCAGCAGTTCAGGGATCAAGGAGACCCAGTACTTC
TRBV7-2	TRBD1	TRBJ2-5	-	CASAGQGTPETQYF	TGTGCCAGTGCCGGACAGGGGACCCCAGAGACCCAGTACTTC
TRBV15	-	TRBJ1-2	-	CATSRGTPLSDGYTF	TGTGCCACCAGCAGAGGGACCCCCCTATCGGATGGCTACACCTTC
TRBV7-7	TRBD2	TRBJ2-5	few	CASSLASSGGDQETQYF	TGTGCCAGCAGCTTAGCTTCGAGCGGGGGGGACCAAGAGACCCAGTACTTC
TRBV7-9	-	TRBJ2-7	many	CASSLGLGYEQYF	TGTGCCAGCAGCTTAGGTTTGGGGTACGAGCAGTACTTC
TRBV20-1	TRBD1	TRBJ1-5	few	CSATDRGMDQPQHF	TGCAGTGCTACGGACAGGGGAATGGATCAGCCCCAGCATTTT
TRBV12-3/TRBV12-4	TRBD2	TRBJ2-1	-	CASSEQKGLAGEGEQFF	TGTGCCAGCAGTGAACAAAAGGGGCTAGCGGGCGAAGGTGAGCAGTTCTTC
TRBV5-5	TRBD1	TRBJ1-4	-	CASSGTGGGTNEKLFF	TGTGCCAGCAGCGGGACAGGGGGCGGGACTAATGAAAAACTGTTTTTT
TRBV28	TRBD1	TRBJ1-2	-	CASSRHATGGLGYTF	TGTGCCAGCAGCCGACACGCCACAGGGGGCCTCGGCTACACCTTC
TRBV24-1	-	TRBJ1-5	once	CAWSVEGRQPQHF	TGTGCCTGGAGTGTGGAGGGTCGTCAGCCCCAGCATTTT
TRBV10-1	-	TRBJ1-5	-	CASSEAGSYNQPQHF	TGTGCCAGCAGTGAAGCAGGGAGCTACAATCAGCCCCAGCATTTT
TRBV19	-	TRBJ1-5	many	CASSIQGEQPQHF	TGTGCCAGTAGTATACAGGGCGAACAGCCCCAGCATTTT
TRBV24-1	TRBD1	TRBJ1-5	-	CATSSGQGVPQHF	TGTGCCACCAGTTCCGGACAGGGGGTGCCCCAGCATTTT
TRBV10-3	-	TRBJ1-1	many	CAISLDTWNTEAFF	TGTGCCATCAGCCTAGATACATGGAACACTGAAGCTTTCTTT
TRBV19	TRBD1	TRBJ1-5	-	CASSRQGGMNQPQHF	TGTGCCAGTAGCAGACAGGGGGGGATGAATCAGCCCCAGCATTTT
TRBV7-9	-	TRBJ2-7	-	CASSFPGVSEQYF	TGTGCCAGCAGCTTCCCCGGTGTTTCGGAGCAGTACTTC
TRBV2	-	TRBJ1-1	-	CAGGLAGGAEAFF	TGTGCCGGGGGACTAGCGGGAGGGGCTGAAGCTTTCTTT
TRBV6-5	-	TRBJ1-1	-	CASSYGGQTTTEAFF	TGTGCCAGCAGTTACGGAGGACAGACGACCACTGAAGCTTTCTTT
TRBV9	-	TRBJ1-4	many	CASSRDSEKLFF	TGTGCCAGCAGCAGGGATTCTGAAAAACTGTTTTTT
TRBV7-6	TRBD1	TRBJ1-3	-	CASSLALGDRDQTGSGNTIYF	TGTGCCAGCAGCTTAGCTCTTGGAGACAGGGACCAAACCGGTTCTGGAAACACCATATATTTT
TRBV5-1	-	TRBJ2-6	-	CASSQFTSGANVLTF	TGCGCCAGCAGCCAATTTACCTCTGGGGCCAACGTCCTGACTTTC
TRBV2	-	TRBJ1-3	-	CARKDLGNTIYF	TGTGCCAGGAAGGATCTGGGAAACACCATATATTTT
TRBV2	-	TRBJ1-4	many	CASSDGGNEKLFF	TGTGCCAGCAGTGACGGGGGGAATGAAAAACTGTTTTTT
TRBV7-9	-	TRBJ1-2	few	CASSPPNERYGYTF	TGTGCCAGCAGCCCCCCGAATGAGCGCTATGGCTACACCTTC
TRBV9	-	TRBJ1-2	many	CASSGDTHGYTF	TGTGCCAGCAGCGGGGACACGCATGGCTACACCTTC
TRBV10-3	-	TRBJ1-1	many	CAISRRQMNTEAFF	TGTGCCATCAGCAGAAGACAGATGAACACTGAAGCTTTCTTT
TRBV29-1	TRBD2	TRBJ2-7	-	CSVLLAGVYEQYF	TGCAGCGTCCTACTAGCGGGAGTCTACGAGCAGTACTTC
TRBV12-3/TRBV12-4	-	TRBJ2-5	many	CASSFAEETQYF	TGTGCCAGCAGTTTCGCGGAAGAGACCCAGTACTTC
TRBV20-1	-	TRBJ1-4	-	CSASSHATGKLFF	TGCAGTGCTAGTTCTCATGCCACGGGAAAACTGTTTTTT
TRBV7-3	TRBD1	TRBJ2-5	-	CASSAQGAGRETQYF	TGTGCCAGCTCAGCACAGGGGGCAGGAAGAGAGACCCAGTACTTC
TRBV19	-	TRBJ1-1	-	CASSTDNRRTEAFF	TGTGCCAGTAGTACGGACAACCGGCGGACTGAAGCTTTCTTT
TRBV7-9	TRBD1	TRBJ1-6	many	CASSFSGRGNSPLHF	TGTGCCAGCAGCTTCAGCGGCAGGGGGAATTCACCCCTCCACTTT
TRBV25-1	TRBD2	TRBJ2-7	-	CASSGLAGDSEQYF	TGTGCCAGCAGTGGACTAGCGGGAGATTCCGAGCAGTACTTC
TRBV15	TRBD1	TRBJ1-1	once	CATSLAQGVATEAFF	TGTGCCACCAGCTTAGCCCAGGGGGTAGCCACTGAAGCTTTCTTT
TRBV12-5	-	TRBJ2-5	once	CASGSSGTETQYF	TGTGCTAGTGGTTCTTCAGGGACAGAGACCCAGTACTTC
TRBV14	-	TRBJ1-2	many	CASSQDGRQGGGYGYTF	TGTGCCAGCAGCCAAGACGGGCGGCAGGGAGGCGGCTATGGCTACACCTTC
TRBV28	-	TRBJ1-6	-	CASSFSQSYNSPLHF	TGTGCCAGCAGTTTTTCGCAGAGTTATAATTCACCCCTCCACTTT
TRBV7-6	TRBD1	TRBJ1-1	-	CASSSRQGTEAFF	TGTGCCAGCAGCTCACGACAGGGCACTGAAGCTTTCTTT
TRBV24-1	-	TRBJ1-5	few	CASSSPNSNQPQHF	TGTGCCAGCAGTTCCCCTAATAGCAATCAGCCCCAGCATTTT
TRBV6-6	TRBD1	TRBJ1-1	few	CASQGQGNPEAFF	TGTGCCAGCCAGGGACAGGGAAATCCTGAAGCTTTCTTT
TRBV6-2/TRBV6-3	TRBD1	TRBJ1-1	few	CASSTTDRGRTEAFF	TGTGCCAGCAGTACAACGGACAGGGGGAGGACTGAAGCTTTCTTT
TRBV7-4	-	TRBJ2-7	many	CASSLGRRDYEQYF	TGTGCCAGCAGCTTAGGCCGAAGAGACTACGAGCAGTACTTC
TRBV20-1	-	TRBJ2-7	few	CSARDLPIKTYEQYF	TGCAGTGCTAGAGATCTTCCGATAAAGACATACGAGCAGTACTTC
TRBV15	-	TRBJ2-7	many	CATSRDLTLEEQYF	TGTGCCACCAGCAGAGATTTAACGCTGGAAGAGCAGTACTTC